Listed below are T cell receptor beta chains from one sample, sequenced in a study of shared clonotypes between healthy human individuals. Libraries were prepared by immunoSEQ multiplex PCR; TCRdb keeps only in-frame clonotypes and omits some of them. The sample holds approximately 1,500,000 clones, approximately 98% seen once. Material: naive CD4+ T cells sorted from blood. The source of these receptors is a man between 25 and 39 years old in good health. Both conserved end residues are part of each CDR3. A D gene is named only where the DNA matches it firmly. Clone size is shown for a subset of rows, as once, few, many or a class of expanded clone.

V: TRBV18
size: NA
D: NA
J: TRBJ2-6
CDR3: CASSPQGSGANVLTF
DNA: TGTGCCAGCTCGCCCCAGGGATCTGGGGCCAACGTCCTGACTTTC

V: TRBV2
size: NA
D: TRBD1
J: TRBJ2-7
CDR3: CASGQVGYEQYF
DNA: TGTGCCAGCGGACAGGTGGGCTACGAGCAGTACTTC

V: TRBV5-6
size: NA
D: NA
J: TRBJ1-1
CDR3: CASSFGATGTEAFF
DNA: TGTGCCAGCAGCTTCGGGGCTACGGGCACTGAAGCTTTCTTT

V: TRBV6-5
size: NA
D: NA
J: TRBJ1-4
CDR3: CASSRGGGEKLFF
DNA: TGTGCCAGCAGCCGAGGGGGAGGCGAAAAACTGTTTTTT

V: TRBV6-1
size: NA
D: NA
J: TRBJ2-2
CDR3: CASTRNKNTGELFF
DNA: TGTGCCAGCACCAGGAACAAAAACACCGGGGAGCTGTTTTTT

V: TRBV6-6
size: NA
D: NA
J: TRBJ1-5
CDR3: CASSSNRAHQPQHF
DNA: TGTGCCAGCAGTTCCAACAGGGCTCATCAGCCCCAGCATTTT

V: TRBV7-2
size: NA
D: TRBD2
J: TRBJ2-4
CDR3: CASSSPRGLAGEHIQYF
DNA: TGTGCCAGCAGCTCCCCCCGCGGACTAGCGGGAGAACACATTCAGTACTTC

V: TRBV4-3
size: NA
D: NA
J: TRBJ2-7
CDR3: CASSQDNVGYEQYF
DNA: TGCGCCAGCAGCCAAGACAACGTGGGCTACGAGCAGTACTTC

V: TRBV27
size: NA
D: NA
J: TRBJ1-1
CDR3: CASSFSVGGIGANTEAFF
DNA: TGTGCCAGCAGCTTTTCGGTGGGGGGTATAGGGGCGAACACTGAAGCTTTCTTT

V: TRBV7-8
size: once
D: NA
J: TRBJ2-1
CDR3: CASSSLRTVGSEQFF
DNA: TGTGCCAGCAGCTCCCTCCGGACGGTCGGTAGTGAGCAGTTCTTC

V: TRBV5-1
size: once
D: NA
J: TRBJ2-1
CDR3: CASSQGGSDEQFF
DNA: TGCGCCAGCAGCCAAGGGGGATCGGATGAGCAGTTCTTC

V: TRBV28
size: NA
D: NA
J: TRBJ2-2
CDR3: CASSLRGPGGNTGELFF
DNA: TGTGCCAGCAGCTTACGGGGACCCGGGGGGAACACCGGGGAGCTGTTTTTT

V: TRBV19
size: NA
D: TRBD2
J: TRBJ2-1
CDR3: CASSMVGRGPNEQFF
DNA: TGTGCCAGTAGTATGGTCGGGAGGGGCCCAAATGAGCAGTTCTTC

V: TRBV19
size: NA
D: NA
J: TRBJ1-4
CDR3: CASSEELEKLFF
DNA: TGTGCCAGTAGTGAAGAACTAGAAAAACTGTTTTTT

V: TRBV11-2
size: NA
D: NA
J: TRBJ2-1
CDR3: CASSLGVQGRNNEQFF
DNA: TGTGCCAGCAGCTTAGGGGTGCAGGGTAGGAACAATGAGCAGTTCTTC

V: TRBV29-1
size: NA
D: NA
J: TRBJ1-1
CDR3: CSARGPNTEAFF
DNA: TGCAGCGCTCGAGGACCGAACACTGAAGCTTTCTTT

V: TRBV5-1
size: NA
D: TRBD1
J: TRBJ2-7
CDR3: CASSRDRAYEQYF
DNA: TGCGCCAGCAGCAGGGACAGAGCCTACGAGCAGTACTTC

V: TRBV28
size: NA
D: NA
J: TRBJ2-2
CDR3: CASRTDWGRLNTGELFF
DNA: TGTGCCAGCAGAACCGACTGGGGGAGACTAAACACCGGGGAGCTGTTTTTT

V: TRBV7-3
size: NA
D: NA
J: TRBJ2-1
CDR3: CASSLNSGNYNEQFF
DNA: TGTGCCAGCAGCTTAAATAGCGGAAACTACAATGAGCAGTTCTTC

V: TRBV9
size: NA
D: TRBD2
J: TRBJ2-1
CDR3: CASSVALAGGSPEQFF
DNA: TGTGCCAGCAGCGTAGCCCTAGCGGGAGGTAGCCCTGAGCAGTTCTTC

V: TRBV7-9
size: NA
D: NA
J: TRBJ1-4
CDR3: CASSLDGRTNEKLFF
DNA: TGTGCCAGCAGCTTAGATGGGAGAACTAATGAAAAACTGTTTTTT

V: TRBV10-3
size: NA
D: TRBD2
J: TRBJ2-4
CDR3: CATSSGSTNIQYF
DNA: TGTGCCACCAGCAGCGGGAGTACGAACATTCAGTACTTC

V: TRBV29-1
size: NA
D: TRBD1
J: TRBJ1-2
CDR3: CSVADRDYGYTF
DNA: TGCAGCGTTGCCGACAGGGACTATGGCTACACCTTC

V: TRBV18
size: NA
D: NA
J: TRBJ1-3
CDR3: CASSPPEVSGNTIYF
DNA: TGTGCCAGCTCACCACCGGAGGTCTCTGGAAACACCATATATTTT

V: TRBV2
size: NA
D: NA
J: TRBJ1-2
CDR3: CASSEAQVGYTF
DNA: TGTGCCAGCAGTGAAGCGCAGGTGGGCTACACCTTC

V: TRBV10-1
size: once
D: NA
J: TRBJ2-7
CDR3: CANTGTNSIFYEQYF
DNA: TGCGCCAATACCGGGACCAACTCTATTTTCTACGAGCAGTACTTC

V: TRBV18
size: NA
D: TRBD1
J: TRBJ2-1
CDR3: CASSPGGRQGNEQFF
DNA: TGTGCCAGCTCACCGGGAGGTAGACAGGGGAATGAGCAGTTCTTC

V: TRBV27
size: NA
D: NA
J: TRBJ2-1
CDR3: CASSYFRANTSPRGYNEQFF
DNA: TGTGCCAGCAGTTATTTCAGGGCAAACACCTCACCTCGGGGATACAATGAGCAGTTCTTC

V: TRBV6-1
size: NA
D: TRBD1
J: TRBJ2-7
CDR3: CASSKTGVGHEQYF
DNA: TGTGCCAGCAGCAAAACAGGGGTGGGCCACGAGCAGTACTTC

V: TRBV19
size: NA
D: NA
J: TRBJ2-4
CDR3: CASSTGTSLAKNIQYF
DNA: TGTGCCAGTAGTACCGGGACATCACTAGCCAAAAACATTCAGTACTTC

V: TRBV7-2
size: NA
D: NA
J: TRBJ2-3
CDR3: CASRRDHTDTQYF
DNA: TGTGCCAGCAGACGGGACCACACAGATACGCAGTATTTT

V: TRBV19
size: NA
D: NA
J: TRBJ2-2
CDR3: CASSISKDTGELFF
DNA: TGTGCCAGTAGTATCTCTAAGGACACCGGGGAGCTGTTTTTT

V: TRBV5-1
size: NA
D: TRBD2
J: TRBJ2-7
CDR3: CASSGTSIEQYF
DNA: TGCGCCAGCAGCGGGACTAGTATCGAGCAGTACTTC

V: TRBV5-8
size: NA
D: NA
J: TRBJ2-7
CDR3: CASSFSLTSTYEQYF
DNA: TGTGCCAGCAGCTTTTCCCTAACATCTACCTACGAGCAGTACTTC

V: TRBV10-3
size: NA
D: NA
J: TRBJ2-1
CDR3: CAISERESSYNEQFF
DNA: TGTGCCATCAGTGAGCGGGAGAGCTCCTACAATGAGCAGTTCTTC

V: TRBV6-5
size: NA
D: NA
J: TRBJ2-5
CDR3: CASTSELFGKTQYF
DNA: TGTGCCAGCACCTCGGAACTTTTTGGGAAGACCCAGTACTTC

V: TRBV28
size: NA
D: TRBD1
J: TRBJ1-5
CDR3: CASSSIGQGQPQHF
DNA: TGTGCCAGCAGTTCCATAGGACAGGGTCAGCCCCAGCATTTT

V: TRBV5-1
size: NA
D: NA
J: TRBJ1-1
CDR3: CASSLEGQFEAFF
DNA: TGCGCCAGCAGCTTGGAAGGGCAATTTGAAGCTTTCTTT

V: TRBV28
size: NA
D: TRBD1
J: TRBJ2-1
CDR3: CASSSPGQGNEQFF
DNA: TGTGCCAGCAGTTCCCCGGGACAGGGGAATGAGCAGTTCTTC

V: TRBV28
size: NA
D: TRBD1
J: TRBJ2-7
CDR3: CASSLTGTGTHEQYF
DNA: TGTGCCAGCAGTTTAACCGGGACAGGGACCCACGAGCAGTACTTC

V: TRBV7-5
size: NA
D: NA
J: TRBJ2-5
CDR3: CVRSFARGTQETQYF
DNA: NA